The clone carrying this T cell receptor (beta chain) has only a few counts. Its antigen is currently unknown. The record originates from a study of post-analysis software for immune sequencing data. Whole-study findings and limits: In patients, about 5 TRBV segments were more frequent than in controls, with TRBV5-6, TRBV5-1 and TRBV20-1 among them.

Sequencing libraries made from TCR beta cDNA carried unique molecular identifiers. TCRdb used MiXCR to reprocess the PCR reads, holding one entry per CDR3 protein. The table includes roughly 540,000 distinct CDR3 sequences, roughly 34% detected once. Germline-derived CDR1 and CDR2 are DFQATT and SNEGSKA (reference sequence). The ends were cut back, 3 bases at V and 3 bases at J, with 15 bases in the middle. This CDR3 is 15 amino acids long. The chain joins TRBV20-1 to TRBJ2-1; tentatively, D is TRBD2 (7 bases). The sequenced material came from blood. This TCR derives from a girl aged 2-17 years with multiple sclerosis. The CDR3 is CSASRGGAGYNEQFF. The CDR3 DNA sequence: TGCAGTGCTAGTAGGGGGGGGGCGGGCTACAATGAGCAGTTCTTC.